This T cell receptor (beta chain) came from a study of blood T cell repertoires in COVID-19. Overall study: Acute and convalescent COVID-19 samples came from the United States, Italy and Spain. The analysed material was cDNA or gDNA that came from T cells, B-cell-depleted T cells, or PBMCs.

Original data processing: Amplified reference gene primers provided the basis for estimating nucleated cell counts. Clones were sequenced by immunoSEQ multiplex PCR, and TCRdb holds only the in-frame ones, with some missing. Clonal size and the V and J genes are those of that table, whereas D and trimming came from the DNA. Of 150,000 to 200,000 clones in the sample, 70% to 90% were seen once. Unmatched junction bases numbered 14, after V lost 7 bases and J lost 9 bases. CDR1 SNHLY and CDR2 FYNNEI come from the germline V gene. The CDR3 is made up of 15 amino acids. The chain uses TRBV2 and TRBJ2-1, with TRBD2 identical over 8 bases. The source of this sequence is a man between 65 and 80 years old with active or convalescent COVID-19. Sequencing used peripheral blood. The CDR3 DNA reads TGTGCCAGCAACCCGCGGGCTAGCGGGTGGGGTGAGCAGTTCTTC. Protein product: CASNPRASGWGEQFF.